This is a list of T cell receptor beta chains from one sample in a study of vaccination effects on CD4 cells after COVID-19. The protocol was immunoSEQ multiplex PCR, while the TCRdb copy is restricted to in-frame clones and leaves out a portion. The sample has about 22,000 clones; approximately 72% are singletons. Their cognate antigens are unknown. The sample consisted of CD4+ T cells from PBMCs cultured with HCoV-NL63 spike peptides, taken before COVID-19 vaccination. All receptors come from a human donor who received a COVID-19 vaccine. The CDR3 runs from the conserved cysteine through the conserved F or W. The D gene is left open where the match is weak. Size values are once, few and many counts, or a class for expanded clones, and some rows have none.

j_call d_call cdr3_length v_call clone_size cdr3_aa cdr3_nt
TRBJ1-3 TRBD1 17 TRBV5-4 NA CASSFGGGTASGNTIYF TGTGCCAGCAGCTTCGGGGGCGGGACAGCTTCTGGAAACACCATATATTTT
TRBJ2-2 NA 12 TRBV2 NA CASSVEIEGPAF TGTGCCAGCAGTGTTGAAATAGAGGGGCCCGCCTTT
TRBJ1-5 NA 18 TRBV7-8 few CASSLDWTVRWSNQPQHF TGTGCCAGCAGCTTAGATTGGACAGTTAGATGGAGCAATCAGCCCCAGCATTTT
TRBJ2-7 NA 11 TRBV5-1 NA CASRGLHEQYF TGCGCCAGCCGCGGGTTGCACGAGCAGTACTTC
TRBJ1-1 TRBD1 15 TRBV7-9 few CASSLPRQGNTEAFF TGTGCCAGCAGCTTACCCCGACAGGGGAACACTGAAGCTTTCTTT
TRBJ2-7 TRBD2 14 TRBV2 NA CASSAAAGGGEQYF TGTGCCAGCAGCGCTGCGGCGGGAGGAGGCGAGCAGTACTTC
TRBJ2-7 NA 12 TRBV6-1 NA CASSDPLREQYF TGTGCCAGCAGTGACCCTTTACGCGAGCAGTACTTC
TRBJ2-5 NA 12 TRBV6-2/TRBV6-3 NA CASSYSTETQYF TGTGCCAGCAGTTACTCGACAGAGACCCAGTACTTC
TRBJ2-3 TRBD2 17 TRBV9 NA CASSRGLAGGIVDTQYF TGTGCCAGCAGCAGGGGACTAGCGGGAGGGATAGTAGATACGCAGTATTTT
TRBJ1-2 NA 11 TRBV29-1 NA CSVAGGYGYTF TGCAGCGTTGCCGGGGGCTATGGCTACACCTTC
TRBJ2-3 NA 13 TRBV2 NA CASSELDADTQYF TGTGCCAGCAGTGAGTTGGACGCAGATACGCAGTATTTT
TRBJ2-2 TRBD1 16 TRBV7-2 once CASSPSGTGNTGELFF TGTGCCAGCAGCCCCTCCGGGACAGGGAACACCGGGGAGCTGTTTTTT
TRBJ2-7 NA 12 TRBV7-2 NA CASSPPGPEQYF TGTGCCAGCAGCCCCCCGGGCCCTGAGCAGTACTTC
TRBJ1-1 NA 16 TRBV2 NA CASSGGVGEMNTEAFF TGTGCCAGCAGTGGGGGTGTCGGGGAAATGAACACTGAAGCTTTCTTT
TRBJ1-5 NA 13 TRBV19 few CATGTSSHQPQHF TGTGCCACTGGGACTTCTAGCCATCAGCCCCAGCATTTT
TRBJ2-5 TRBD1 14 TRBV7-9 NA CASSARQGAETQYF TGTGCCAGCAGCGCCCGACAGGGGGCAGAGACCCAGTACTTC
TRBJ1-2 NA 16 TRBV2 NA CASSEAGRATNYGYTF TGTGCCAGCAGTGAAGCGGGCAGAGCTACTAACTATGGCTACACCTTC
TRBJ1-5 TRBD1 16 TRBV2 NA CASSNNRQGYNQPQHF TGTGCCAGCAGTAATAATAGACAGGGCTACAATCAGCCCCAGCATTTT
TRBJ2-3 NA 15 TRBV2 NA CASSGTGASTDTQYF TGTGCCAGCAGTGGAACGGGAGCTAGCACAGATACGCAGTATTTT
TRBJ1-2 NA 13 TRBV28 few CASSLTSLYGYTF TGTGCCAGCAGTCTTACCAGCCTCTATGGCTACACCTTC
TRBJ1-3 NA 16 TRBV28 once CASSLSPGTAGNTIYF TGTGCCAGCAGTTTATCTCCGGGAACAGCTGGAAACACCATATATTTT
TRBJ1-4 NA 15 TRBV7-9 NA CASSLTIGANEKLFF TGTGCCAGCAGCTTAACCATAGGGGCTAATGAAAAACTGTTTTTT
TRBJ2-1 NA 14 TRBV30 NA CAWSVGPLYNEQFF TGTGCCTGGAGTGTCGGACCACTTTACAATGAGCAGTTCTTC
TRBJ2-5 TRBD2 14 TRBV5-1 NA CASSSGLAQETQYF TGCGCCAGCAGCTCGGGACTAGCGCAAGAGACCCAGTACTTC
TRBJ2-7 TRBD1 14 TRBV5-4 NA CASSLPGQGNEQYF TGTGCCAGCAGCTTGCCGGGACAGGGGAACGAGCAGTACTTC
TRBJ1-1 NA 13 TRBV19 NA CASSRARNTEAFF TGTGCCAGTAGCAGGGCAAGAAACACTGAAGCTTTCTTT
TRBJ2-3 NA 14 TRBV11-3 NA CASSLGIGPDTQYF TGTGCCAGCAGCTTAGGTATCGGGCCAGATACGCAGTATTTT
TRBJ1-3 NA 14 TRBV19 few CASSISGSGNTIYF TGTGCCAGTAGTATCTCGGGATCTGGAAACACCATATATTTT
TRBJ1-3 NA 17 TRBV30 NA CAWSVTRGAFSGNTIYF TGTGCCTGGAGTGTAACCCGTGGCGCGTTCTCTGGAAACACCATATATTTT
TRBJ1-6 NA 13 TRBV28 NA CASISGFNSPLHF TGTGCCAGCATTTCAGGGTTTAATTCACCCCTCCACTTT
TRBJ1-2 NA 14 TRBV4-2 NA CASSRVGREDGYTF TGTGCCAGCAGCCGGGTGGGAAGGGAAGACGGCTACACCTTC
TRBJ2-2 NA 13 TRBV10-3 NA CAIGGYGAGELFF TGTGCCATCGGAGGGTATGGAGCCGGGGAGCTGTTTTTT
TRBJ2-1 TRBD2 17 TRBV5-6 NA CASSLVSGRSSYNEQFF TGTGCCAGCAGCTTGGTTAGCGGGAGGAGCTCCTACAATGAGCAGTTCTTC
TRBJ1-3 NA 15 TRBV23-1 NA CASSQSLSSGNTIYF TGCGCCAGCAGTCAATCTCTGTCCTCTGGAAACACCATATATTTT
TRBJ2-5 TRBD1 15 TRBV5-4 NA CASSYTGQGQETQYF TGTGCCAGCAGCTACACCGGACAGGGACAAGAGACCCAGTACTTC
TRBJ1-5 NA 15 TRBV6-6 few CASTTQLGSNQPQHF TGTGCCAGCACCACCCAGTTGGGGTCAAATCAGCCCCAGCATTTT
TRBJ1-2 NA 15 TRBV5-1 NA CASSFEEGGGYGYTF TGCGCCAGCAGCTTCGAGGAGGGAGGAGGCTATGGCTACACCTTC
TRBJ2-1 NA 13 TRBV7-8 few CASSTLQGTEQFF TGTGCCAGCAGCACATTACAGGGAACTGAGCAGTTCTTC
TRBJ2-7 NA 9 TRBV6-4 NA CARSYEQYF TGTGCCAGGTCCTACGAGCAGTACTTC
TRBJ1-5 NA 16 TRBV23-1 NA CASSPPGPGLFQPQHF TGCGCCAGCAGTCCCCCAGGGCCAGGGCTATTCCAGCCCCAGCATTTT
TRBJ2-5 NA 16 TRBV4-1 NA CASSQDGELATETQYF TGCGCCAGCAGCCAAGACGGGGAACTAGCTACGGAGACCCAGTACTTC